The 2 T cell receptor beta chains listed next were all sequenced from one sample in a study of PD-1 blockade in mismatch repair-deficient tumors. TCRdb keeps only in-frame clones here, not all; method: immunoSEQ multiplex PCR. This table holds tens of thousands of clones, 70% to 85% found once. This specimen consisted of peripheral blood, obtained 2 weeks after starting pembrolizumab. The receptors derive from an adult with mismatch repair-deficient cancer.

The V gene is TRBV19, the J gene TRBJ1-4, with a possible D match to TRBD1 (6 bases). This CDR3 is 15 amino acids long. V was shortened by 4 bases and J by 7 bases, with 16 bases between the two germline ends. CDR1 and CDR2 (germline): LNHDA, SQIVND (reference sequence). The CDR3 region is CASSKGQPGGEKLFF. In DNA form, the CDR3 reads TGTGCCAGTAGTAAAGGACAGCCGGGAGGTGAAAAACTGTTTTTT.

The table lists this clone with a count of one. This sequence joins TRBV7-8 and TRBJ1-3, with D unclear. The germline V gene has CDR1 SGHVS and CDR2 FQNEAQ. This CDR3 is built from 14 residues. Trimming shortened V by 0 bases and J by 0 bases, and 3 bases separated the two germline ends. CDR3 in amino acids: CASSLAVSGNTIYF. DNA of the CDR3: TGTGCCAGCAGCTTAGCGGTCTCTGGAAACACCATATATTTT.